One sample yielded the 14 T cell receptor beta chains listed below, sequenced in a study of OX40 agonist ivuxolimab in advanced cancers. TCRdb keeps only in-frame clones here, not all; method: immunoSEQ multiplex PCR. The table lists around 61,000 clones, around 84% of them singletons. The source was CD4+ or CD8+ T cells sorted from blood, collected in a trial of the OX40 agonist ivuxolimab. The receptors derive from an adult with an advanced solid tumor such as melanoma, head and neck, liver or kidney cancer.

The chain recombines TRBV7-9 with TRBJ2-1; D is perhaps TRBD2 (5 bases). This CDR3 has 16 amino acids. Per the germline V gene, CDR1 is SEHNR and CDR2 is FQNEAQ (reference sequence). V lost 1 base and J lost 5, with 15 bases in between. The CDR3 protein is CASSLGHLARHNEQFF. The CDR3 DNA follows: TGTGCCAGCAGCTTAGGTCACCTAGCTCGGCACAATGAGCAGTTCTTC.

CDR3 nucleotide sequence: TGCGCCAGCAGCCAAAGTACCTCAGGGAGCTACACCGGGGAGCTGTTTTTT. Its translation is CASSQSTSGSYTGELFF. This chain connects TRBV4-3 to TRBJ2-2, with D perhaps matching TRBD1 or TRBD2 (5 bases each). The CDR3 consists of 17 residues. V was pared by 2 bases and J by 3 bases, with 16 bases between. The V gene's germline CDR1 is LGHNA and CDR2 YSLEER.

The chain uses TRBV25-1 and TRBJ2-7; 13 bases line up with TRBD2. The CDR3 runs 15 residues. Germline lookup yields CDR1 MGHDK and CDR2 SYGVNS. V was clipped by 4 bases and J by 4 bases; unmatched bases: 4. CDR3 sequence reads: CASSGWTSGSYEQYF. The CDR3 nucleotides read TGTGCCAGCAGTGGCTGGACTAGCGGGAGTTACGAGCAGTACTTC.

This chain joins TRBV5-1 and TRBJ1-2, with D maybe TRBD1 (5 bases). V was trimmed by 0 bases and J by 3 bases, leaving 12 bases between them. Germline V lookup: CDR1 SGHRS, CDR2 YFSETQ. The CDR3 is 15 residues long. CDR3 residues: CASSLDTRGDYGYTF. In DNA, the CDR3 is TGCGCCAGCAGCTTGGACACCCGAGGGGACTATGGCTACACCTTC.

CDR3 in DNA: TGTGCTAGTGGTTTGGGACATGGGGAGACCCAGTACTTC. It specifies CASGLGHGETQYF. The chain links TRBV12-5 to TRBJ2-5; the D is unclear. Between the trimmed V and J ends, which lost 1 base and 5 bases, there was a span of 8 bases. The CDR3 extends over 13 amino acids. Germline-derived CDR1 and CDR2 are LGHNT and FRNRAP. Full variable domain (remainder filled in from reference TRBV12-5 and TRBJ2-5): DARVTQTPRHKVTEMGQEVTMRCQPILGHNTVFWYRQTMMQGLELLAYFRNRAPLDDSGMPKDRFSAEMPDATLATLKIQPSEPRDSAVYFCASGLGHGETQYFGPGTRLLVL.

V and J are TRBV18 and TRBJ2-1, with a weak D call TRBD2 (6 bases). V was pared by 6 bases and J by 4 bases, with 16 bases between. The CDR3 extends over 15 amino acids. Germline CDR1 and CDR2: KGHSH and LQKENI. The chain's CDR3 is CASSQRRDGYNEQFF. CDR3 DNA: TGTGCCAGCTCGCAGAGGAGGGACGGGTACAATGAGCAGTTCTTC.

Here the CDR3 DNA reads TGTGCCAGCAGTCTCGTCCGGGGGGCGCGGGGGCAGTACTTC. This sequence encodes CASSLVRGARGQYF. The chain combines TRBV27 with TRBJ2-7, with D perhaps matching TRBD2 (7 bases). CDR1 is MNHEY and CDR2 is SMNVEV in the germline V gene (reference sequence). V gave up 5 bases and J gave up 9 bases, with 20 bases separating them. The CDR3 covers 14 residues.

This clone was observed once. V gene TRBV5-1 combines with J gene TRBJ2-7; D is perhaps TRBD1 or TRBD2 (6 bases each). V lost 2 bases to trimming and J lost 1 base, with 13 bases between them. The CDR3 runs 15 residues. CDR1 and CDR2 from the germline V gene are SGHRS and YFSETQ. CDR3: CASSFGGTLSYEQYF. The CDR3 DNA follows: TGCGCCAGCAGCTTCGGGGGCACCCTGTCCTACGAGCAGTACTTC. Full variable domain (remainder filled in from reference TRBV5-1 and TRBJ2-7): KAGVTQTPRYLIKTRGQQVTLSCSPISGHRSVSWYQQTPGQGLQFLFEYFSETQRNKGNFPGRFSGRQFSNSRSEMNVSTLELGDSALYLCASSFGGTLSYEQYFGPGTRLTVT.

V and J are TRBV29-1 and TRBJ1-3, with D unresolved. Germline V gives CDR1 SQVTM, CDR2 ANQGSEA. This CDR3 is 13 amino acids long. Trimming took off 8 bases at V and 0 bases at J, with 11 bases between the two ends. CDR3 residues: CSCRAHSGNTIYF. CDR3 bases: TGCAGCTGCCGGGCCCACTCTGGAAACACCATATATTTT.

V and J are TRBV7-2 and TRBJ2-1; D call uncertain. Trimming stripped 3 bases from V and 9 bases from J, with 9 bases between. This CDR3 comprises 12 residues. From germline, CDR1 is SGHTA and CDR2 FQGNSA. The CDR3 loop is CASSLSWGEQFF. The CDR3 bases are TGTGCCAGCAGCTTGTCCTGGGGTGAGCAGTTCTTC.

The chain uses TRBV9 and TRBJ2-3; D possibly corresponds to TRBD1 (6 bases). This CDR3 has 18 amino acids. CDR1 is SGDLS, CDR2 YYNGEE, per germline. Trimming left V 0 bases short and J 5 bases short, with 22 bases between. The CDR3 sequence is CASSVAYNLGARRDTQYF. CDR3 bases: TGTGCCAGCAGCGTAGCCTACAACTTGGGGGCGCGAAGAGATACGCAGTATTTT.

A few counts support this clone. The V call is TRBV30, the J call TRBJ2-1; D not resolved. V was shortened by 2 bases and J by 12 bases, with 20 bases between the two germline ends. The CDR3 is made up of 14 amino acids. Germline values: CDR1 GTSNPN, CDR2 SVGIG (reference sequence). Written as DNA, the CDR3 is TGTGCCTGGAGTTGGATCTCGCAAGGCTTCGGGCAGTTCTTC. This gives the protein CAWSWISQGFGQFF.

This chain connects TRBV12-5 to TRBJ2-5, with TRBD2 matching over 11 bases. Germline V gives CDR1 LGHNT, CDR2 FRNRAP. This CDR3 region has 16 residues. V was pared by 7 bases and J by 7 bases, with 14 bases of the junction left unmatched. The CDR3 region has the DNA TGTGCTAGTGCCCCCGGGACTAGCGGTACTCGGGTGACCCAGTACTTC. This translates into CASAPGTSGTRVTQYF. Based on the CDR3 plus reference TRBV12-5 and TRBJ2-5, the full variable domain is DARVTQTPRHKVTEMGQEVTMRCQPILGHNTVFWYRQTMMQGLELLAYFRNRAPLDDSGMPKDRFSAEMPDATLATLKIQPSEPRDSAVYFCASAPGTSGTRVTQYFGPGTRLLVL.

The V gene is TRBV18, the J gene TRBJ2-7, with TRBD1 matching over 9 bases. The CDR3 runs 14 residues. Unmatched junction bases numbered 3, after V lost 4 bases and J lost 2 bases. Per germline, CDR1 KGHSH and CDR2 LQKENI. This chain's CDR3 is CASSRGTGPYEQYF. The CDR3 nucleotides are TGTGCCAGCTCACGCGGGACAGGGCCCTACGAGCAGTACTTC.